In this sample, the clone carrying this T cell receptor (beta chain) turned up once. This specimen belongs to a study of cytomegalovirus exposure and HLA in healthy donors. The CDR3 loop spans 13 amino acids. The V end was cut by 4 bases, the J end by 6 bases, with 12 bases between. Germline CDR1 is MNHEY and CDR2 is SVGAGI. The PCR employed 60 Vbeta primers together with 13 Jbeta primers. Clones were read by immunoSEQ multiplex PCR, and TCRdb kept only the in-frame ones, dropping some. This sample has about 130,000 clones, with around three quarters found just once. The origin of this receptor is an older woman in good health and CMV-seropositive. Sample: PBMCs. V usage is TRBV6-5 and J usage is TRBJ1-2; D is unresolved. The CDR3 loop reads CASSFLAGNGYTF. The CDR3 DNA is TGTGCCAGCAGTTTCCTCGCAGGAAATGGCTACACCTTC.